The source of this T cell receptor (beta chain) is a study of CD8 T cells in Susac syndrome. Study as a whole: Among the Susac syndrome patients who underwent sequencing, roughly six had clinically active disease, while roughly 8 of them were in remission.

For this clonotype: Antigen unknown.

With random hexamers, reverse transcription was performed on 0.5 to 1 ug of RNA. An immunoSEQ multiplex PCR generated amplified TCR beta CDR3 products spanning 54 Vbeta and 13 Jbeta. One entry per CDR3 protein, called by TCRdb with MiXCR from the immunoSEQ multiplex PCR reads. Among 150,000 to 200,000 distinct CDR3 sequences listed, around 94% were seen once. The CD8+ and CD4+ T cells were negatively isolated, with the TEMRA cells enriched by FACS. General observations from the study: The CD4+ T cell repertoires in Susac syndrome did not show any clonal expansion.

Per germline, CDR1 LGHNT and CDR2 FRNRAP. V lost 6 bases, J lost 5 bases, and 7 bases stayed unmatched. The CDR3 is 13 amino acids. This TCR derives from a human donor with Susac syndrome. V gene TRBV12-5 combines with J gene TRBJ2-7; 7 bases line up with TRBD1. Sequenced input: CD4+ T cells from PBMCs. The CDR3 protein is CASGRTGVDEQYF. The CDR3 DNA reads TGTGCTAGTGGCCGCACAGGGGTTGACGAGCAGTACTTC. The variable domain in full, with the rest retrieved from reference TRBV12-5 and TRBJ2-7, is DARVTQTPRHKVTEMGQEVTMRCQPILGHNTVFWYRQTMMQGLELLAYFRNRAPLDDSGMPKDRFSAEMPDATLATLKIQPSEPRDSAVYFCASGRTGVDEQYFGPGTRLTVT.